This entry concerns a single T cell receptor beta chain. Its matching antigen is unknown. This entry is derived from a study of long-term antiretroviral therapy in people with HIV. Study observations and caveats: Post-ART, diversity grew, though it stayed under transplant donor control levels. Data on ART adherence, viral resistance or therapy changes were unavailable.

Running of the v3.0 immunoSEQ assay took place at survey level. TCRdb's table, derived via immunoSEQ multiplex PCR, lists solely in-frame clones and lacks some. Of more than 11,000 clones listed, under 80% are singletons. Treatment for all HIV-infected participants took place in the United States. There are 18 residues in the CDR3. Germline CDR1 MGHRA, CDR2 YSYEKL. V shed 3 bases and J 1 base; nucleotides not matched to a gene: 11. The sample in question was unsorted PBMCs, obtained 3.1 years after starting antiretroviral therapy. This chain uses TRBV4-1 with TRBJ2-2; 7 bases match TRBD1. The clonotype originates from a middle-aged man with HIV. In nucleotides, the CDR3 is TGCGCCAGCAGCCATCCCCCATCCGGGACAGAGAACACCGGGGAGCTGTTTTTT. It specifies CASSHPPSGTENTGELFF.